The present T cell receptor beta chain was sequenced within a study of T cell repertoires in cytomegalovirus infection. The study, taken as a whole, reports: Across the ex vivo response, the dominant clonotypes were HLA-C-restricted CMV-specific TCR beta clonotypes.

A few counts support this clonotype. What it recognizes is unknown. TCRdb re-called the reads with MiXCR, one entry per CDR3 protein. The data hold around 270,000 distinct CDR3 sequences, with approximately 9.2% observed a single time. From germline, CDR1 is SQVTM and CDR2 ANQGSEA. Between the trimmed V and J ends, which lost 5 bases and 1 base, there was a span of 11 bases. The CDR3 length is 13 residues. The sequence came from a human donor in good health (CMV status not recorded). Some clones in this sample may be carry-over from other donors' samples. Sequenced material: PBMCs. This chain uses TRBV29-1 with TRBJ1-1; D ambiguous. CDR3 sequence (DNA): TGCAGCGTTCAGCGGAGAGAGAACACTGAAGCTTTCTTT. This translates into CSVQRRENTEAFF.